These 26 T cell receptor beta chains were sequenced from one sample in a study of blood T cells in healthy people across ages. Primers used in a second PCR of about 7 to 12 cycles were a sample-barcoded 5' primer and a J-beta primer mix. Using its own MiXCR run on the 5' RACE reads, TCRdb lists one record per CDR3 protein. The sample yields 800,000 or so distinct CDR3 sequences, 25% seen once. These data were also reused for a study on T cells of mothers and their children.

Sequences were obtained from blood. These receptors were collected from a boy aged 5 to 17 in good health.

This clonotype was counted a few times. The chain employs TRBV5-1 and TRBJ1-5; no definite D call. The germline gives CDR1 SGHRS, CDR2 YFSETQ. V lost 0 bases, J lost 8 bases, and 6 bases lay in between. The CDR3 loop spans 12 amino acids. CDR3 DNA sequence: TGCGCCAGCAGCTTGGACGGAGAGCCCCAGCATTTT. It encodes CASSLDGEPQHF.

The chain combines TRBV12-3 or TRBV12-4 with TRBJ1-5; 8 positions agree with TRBD1. J was trimmed by 7 bases and V by 1 base; bases with no gene match: 6. The CDR3 totals 15 residues. The CDR3 spells CASSLGTGRGQPQHF. CDR3 DNA sequence: TGTGCCAGCAGTTTAGGGACAGGGAGGGGGCAGCCCCAGCATTTT.

This clonotype was found a few times. The rearrangement joins TRBV9 to TRBJ2-5; D possibly corresponds to TRBD2 (7 bases). Trimming removed 1 base from V and 5 bases from J, with 18 bases in between. This CDR3 is built from 16 residues. Germline V CDR1 and CDR2: SGDLS, YYNGEE. CDR3 nucleotides: TGTGCCAGCAGCGTAACCCCGAGGGGGGGCCTCGAGACCCAGTACTTC. This sequence encodes CASSVTPRGGLETQYF.

This clonotype showed up just a few times. This rearrangement joins TRBV7-9 to TRBJ2-5; D gene unclear. V was clipped by 2 bases and J by 5 bases, with 27 bases between them. The CDR3 contains 19 residues. Germline CDR1 SEHNR, CDR2 FQNEAQ (reference sequence). CDR3 in DNA: TGTGCCAGCAGCTTATGGGCAGTCTTCGCCGACTCACGTGGGGAGACCCAGTACTTC. Its protein is CASSLWAVFADSRGETQYF.

This chain uses TRBV28 with TRBJ1-1; possibly TRBD1 for D (5 bases). The V end was cut by 10 bases, the J end by 4 bases, with 13 bases between. The V gene's germline CDR1 is MDHEN and CDR2 SYDVKM. The length of the CDR3 is 12 residues. This CDR3 is CATRESGTEAFF. Here the CDR3 DNA reads TGTGCCACCAGGGAATCGGGCACTGAAGCTTTCTTT.

V gene TRBV29-1 combines with J gene TRBJ2-7; 8 bases match TRBD2. Trimming cost V 4 bases and J 4 bases; bases outside gene matches: 9. Germline CDR1 is SQVTM and CDR2 is ANQGSEA. This CDR3 has 14 amino acids. CDR3 amino acids: CSVGTGGAGYEQYF. The CDR3, as DNA: TGCAGCGTTGGGACGGGGGGGGCAGGATACGAGCAGTACTTC.

The genes are TRBV30 and TRBJ2-1; tentative D call: TRBD1 (5 bases). The CDR3 covers 17 residues. V shed 1 base and J shed 0 bases, with 16 bases lying between them. The V gene's germline CDR1 is GTSNPN and CDR2 SVGIG (reference sequence). As DNA, the CDR3 is TGTGCCTGGAGTGCCTCGCGGACACCGAGCTCCTACAATGAGCAGTTCTTC. Its protein product is CAWSASRTPSSYNEQFF.

The chain has TRBV23-1 and TRBJ2-3; 8 bases align to TRBD2. TRBV23-1 is recorded as an ORF, its role being uncertain. CDR3 length equals 15 residues. V trimming: 1 base; J trimming: 9 bases; junction bases outside the gene matches: 9. The CDR3 spells CASSQLGPRLATQYF. The CDR3 DNA sequence: TGCGCCAGCAGTCAATTAGGCCCTCGACTAGCGACGCAGTATTTT.

This chain links TRBV6-2 or TRBV6-3 with TRBJ2-1, with TRBD1 matching over 9 bases. The ends lost 6 bases at V and 0 bases at J; junction bases unmatched: 9. Germline V gene lookup returns CDR1 MNHEY and CDR2 SVGEGT. The CDR3 contains 17 residues. The CDR3 region has the DNA TGTGCCAGCAGGAACCCGGGGACAGGGAGCTCCTACAATGAGCAGTTCTTC. Translating gives CASRNPGTGSSYNEQFF.

The chain has TRBV7-2 and TRBJ1-2; 8 nucleotides match TRBD1. The trim removed 3 bases at V and 5 bases at J, leaving 8 bases unmatched. Germline V gives CDR1 SGHTA, CDR2 FQGNSA. The CDR3 contains 15 residues. Here the CDR3 reads CASSFDRTGLYGYTF. As DNA, the CDR3 is TGTGCCAGCAGCTTTGATAGGACAGGGTTATATGGCTACACCTTC.

This chain uses TRBV6-5 with TRBJ2-7, with D perhaps matching TRBD1 (5 bases). Deletions cut 8 bases from V and 3 bases from J, with 14 bases between. CDR1 MNHEY and CDR2 SVGAGI come from the germline V gene. This CDR3 region has 13 residues. CDR3 amino acids: CASRQGSGYEQYF. The CDR3 DNA sequence: TGTGCCAGCCGTCAGGGTTCGGGCTACGAGCAGTACTTC.

The chain employs TRBV28 and TRBJ2-7, with D unresolved. V was cut by 4 bases and J by 2 bases, with 6 bases left in between. CDR3 length equals 12 residues. The germline gives CDR1 MDHEN, CDR2 SYDVKM. The CDR3 loop is CASSSIPYEQYF. The CDR3 region has the DNA TGTGCCAGCAGTTCCATACCCTACGAGCAGTACTTC. The full variable domain, with the rest looked up from reference TRBV28 and TRBJ2-7, is DVKVTQSSRYLVKRTGEKVFLECVQDMDHENMFWYRQDPGLGLRLIYFSYDVKMKEKGDIPEGYSVSREKKERFSLILESASTNQTSMYLCASSSIPYEQYFGPGTRLTVT.

This clonotype was detected only a few times. The chain combines TRBV9 with TRBJ2-6, with D perhaps matching TRBD1 (7 bases). V lost 2 bases to trimming and J lost 10 bases, with 10 bases between them. Germline V gene lookup returns CDR1 SGDLS and CDR2 YYNGEE. The CDR3 extends over 13 amino acids. The CDR3 bases are TGTGCCAGCAGCGTCCCAGGGGGGAACGTCCTGACTTTC. Protein product: CASSVPGGNVLTF.

About this clonotype: Germline and junction disagree at one end, which may indicate a read error. J is TRBJ2-6 and V is TRBV14; D may be TRBD1 (5 bases). There are 16 residues in the CDR3. The V gene's germline CDR1 is SGHDN and CDR2 FVKESK. In nucleotides, the CDR3 is TGTGCCAGCAGCCAAGAGGTGGGGTTTGGGGCCAACATCCTGACTTTC. As protein: CASSQEVGFGANILTF.

This clonotype was seen only a few times. This chain links TRBV4-3 with TRBJ2-7, with D uncertain. Looked up from germline, CDR1 is LGHNA and CDR2 is YSLEER. CDR3 length equals 15 residues. Trimming took 1 base from V and 2 from J, leaving 12 bases between them. The CDR3 nucleotides read TGCGCCAGCAGCCAAGTCCCGATAGGTACCTACGAGCAGTACTTC. It encodes CASSQVPIGTYEQYF.

This clonotype was seen a few times. CDR3 bases: TGTGCCAGCAGCCCGGGACGGTGGAGCTCTGGAAACACCATATATTTT. Translation gives CASSPGRWSSGNTIYF. The rearrangement links TRBV11-2 to TRBJ1-3; D may be TRBD1 (5 bases). The CDR3 sequence is 16 residues long. Germline CDR1 is SGHAT and CDR2 is FQNNGV. The V and J ends lost 5 bases and 0 bases respectively, with 14 bases between them.

The CDR3 protein is CASSHGTSGDWTQYF. The CDR3 nucleotides read TGCGCCAGCAGCCATGGGACTAGCGGGGATTGGACCCAGTACTTC. The chain combines TRBV4-3 with TRBJ2-5, with TRBD2 identical over 13 bases. Trimming took 3 bases from V and 7 from J; bases not matched to a gene: 5. Germline values: CDR1 LGHNA, CDR2 YSLEER. The CDR3 extends over 15 amino acids.

The chain uses TRBV29-1 and TRBJ2-3; 9 nucleotides line up with TRBD2. The CDR3 covers 15 residues. J was trimmed by 4 bases and V by 8 bases; bases with no gene match: 13. The germline CDR1 and CDR2 sequences are SQVTM and ANQGSEA. This chain's CDR3 is CSTTGNSGSADTQYF. In nucleotides, the CDR3 is TGCAGCACAACGGGGAATAGCGGGAGTGCAGATACGCAGTATTTT.

This chain connects TRBV7-9 to TRBJ1-2; D might be TRBD1 (5 bases). CDR3 length: 17 residues. Trimming took off 1 base at V and 4 bases at J, with 19 bases between the two ends. Germline V CDR1 and CDR2: SEHNR, FQNEAQ (reference sequence). The CDR3 loop reads CASSLGDSSFPSYGYTF. CDR3 sequence (DNA): TGTGCCAGCAGCTTAGGGGACTCCTCATTCCCATCCTATGGCTACACCTTC. The entire variable domain, with the rest obtained from reference TRBV7-9 and TRBJ1-2, is as follows: DTGVSQNPRHKITKRGQNVTFRCDPISEHNRLYWYRQTLGQGPEFLTYFQNEAQLEKSRLLSDRFSAERPKGSFSTLEIQRTEQGDSAMYLCASSLGDSSFPSYGYTFGSGTRLTVV.

This clonotype showed up just a few times. The chain links TRBV4-3 to TRBJ2-2; possible D gene TRBD1, 6 bases. The CDR3 is made up of 17 amino acids. The V and J ends lost 1 base and 3 bases respectively, with 15 bases between them. The germline CDR1 and CDR2 sequences are LGHNA and YSLEER. CDR3 amino acids: CASSQVGIRGDTGELFF. The CDR3, as DNA: TGCGCCAGCAGCCAAGTCGGTATCAGGGGTGACACCGGGGAGCTGTTTTTT.

This clonotype was observed a handful of times. The chain employs TRBV7-2 and TRBJ1-4; maybe TRBD1 (6 bases). This CDR3 is built from 16 residues. CDR1 and CDR2 from the germline V gene are SGHTA and FQGNSA. Between the trimmed V and J ends, which lost 5 bases and 0 bases, there was a span of 13 bases. The CDR3 DNA is TGTGCCAGCAGCCCCGAGGGGGTTACAACTAATGAAAAACTGTTTTTT. Its translation is CASSPEGVTTNEKLFF.

This clonotype was recorded a few times. V usage is TRBV11-2 and J usage is TRBJ2-5, with 11 bases that match TRBD2. The tail of the sequence fits TRBJ2-7 better, so the J call may be wrong. Germline loops: CDR1 SGHAT, CDR2 FQNNGV. CDR3 length: 21 amino acids. CDR3 sequence reads: CASSSPLTGTSGPVRVYEQYF. Written as DNA, the CDR3 is TGTGCCAGCAGCTCCCCTCTAACCGGGACTAGCGGACCAGTGAGGGTCTACGAGCAGTACTTC.

The rearrangement uses TRBV7-9 and TRBJ2-7, with a tentative D call TRBD2 (5 bases). V was cut by 3 bases and J by 4 bases, with 13 bases left in between. Germline lookup yields CDR1 SEHNR and CDR2 FQNEAQ (reference sequence). The CDR3 has 14 amino acids. The CDR3 DNA sequence: TGTGCCAGCAGCTTTATGGGGAGCTTTTACGAGCAGTACTTC. The encoded protein is CASSFMGSFYEQYF. The complete variable domain, with remaining parts taken from reference TRBV7-9 and TRBJ2-7, reads DTGVSQNPRHKITKRGQNVTFRCDPISEHNRLYWYRQTLGQGPEFLTYFQNEAQLEKSRLLSDRFSAERPKGSFSTLEIQRTEQGDSAMYLCASSFMGSFYEQYFGPGTRLTVT.

This clonotype was counted between two and nine times. This chain uses TRBV24-1 with TRBJ2-1, with unresolved D. The CDR3 is 15 residues long. The V end was cut by 2 bases, the J end by 3 bases, with 10 bases between. Looked up from germline, CDR1 is KGHDR and CDR2 is SFDVKD. CDR3 sequence: CATSDYRGYYNEQFF. The CDR3, as DNA: TGTGCCACCAGTGATTACAGAGGCTACTACAATGAGCAGTTCTTC.

V and J are TRBV7-2 and TRBJ2-5; 12 bases agree with TRBD1. The J segment lost 5 bases and the V segment lost 8 bases, leaving 9 bases of the junction unmatched. CDR1 is SGHTA and CDR2 is FQGNSA in the germline V gene. This CDR3 spans 15 amino acids. CDR3 sequence reads: CASARDRGRGETQYF. The CDR3 nucleotides are TGTGCCAGCGCTCGGGACAGGGGGCGAGGGGAGACCCAGTACTTC. Variable domain in full (rest from reference TRBV7-2 and TRBJ2-5): GAGVSQSPSNKVTEKGKDVELRCDPISGHTALYWYRQSLGQGLEFLIYFQGNSAPDKSGLPSDRFSAERTGGSVSTLTIQRTQQEDSAVYLCASARDRGRGETQYFGPGTRLLVL.

This clonotype occurred a few times. The chain has TRBV27 and TRBJ2-7, with D possibly TRBD2 on 5 matching bases. Trimming removed 5 bases at V and 7 bases at J, with 15 bases between. Germline CDR1 and CDR2: MNHEY and SMNVEV (reference sequence). This CDR3 comprises 13 residues. In DNA, the CDR3 is TGTGCCAGCAGTCCCACCCATCGGGGTGAGCAGTACTTC. It specifies CASSPTHRGEQYF.